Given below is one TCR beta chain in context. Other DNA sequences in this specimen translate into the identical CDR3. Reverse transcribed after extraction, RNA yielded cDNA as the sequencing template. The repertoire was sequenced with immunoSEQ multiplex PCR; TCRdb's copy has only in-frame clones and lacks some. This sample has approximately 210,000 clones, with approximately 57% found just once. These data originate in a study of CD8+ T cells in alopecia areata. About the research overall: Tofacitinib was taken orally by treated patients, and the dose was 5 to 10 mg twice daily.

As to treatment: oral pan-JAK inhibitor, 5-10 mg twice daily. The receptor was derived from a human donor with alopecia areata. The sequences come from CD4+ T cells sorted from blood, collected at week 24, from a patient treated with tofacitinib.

In DNA form, the CDR3 reads TGCGCCAGCAGCTTGGGACAGGCACAAGAGACCCAGTACTTC. It codes for CASSLGQAQETQYF. This chain connects TRBV5-1 to TRBJ2-5; weak D call: TRBD1 (6 bases). The CDR3 totals 14 residues. CDR1 and CDR2 (germline): SGHRS, YFSETQ. Trimming removed 0 bases at V and 2 bases at J, with 8 bases between.